A selection of T cell receptor beta chains follows, all from one sample in a study of OX40 agonist ivuxolimab in advanced cancers. Libraries were prepared by immunoSEQ multiplex PCR; TCRdb keeps only in-frame clonotypes and omits some of them. Altogether 60,000 or so clones are present, 80% to 85% being singletons, with the ten largest covering roughly 30%. The starting material was CD4+ or CD8+ T cells sorted from blood, obtained in a trial of the OX40 agonist ivuxolimab. All receptors come from an adult with an advanced solid tumor such as melanoma, head and neck, liver or kidney cancer. Both conserved end residues are part of each CDR3. Each record gives: J gene, D gene, clone size, V gene, CDR3 length, CDR3 DNA, CDR3 protein. The D gene is left open where the match is weak. Expanded clones get a size class; other rows say once, few or many, or leave the size out.

j_call: TRBJ1-1
d_call: NA
clone_size: NA
v_call: TRBV28
cdr3_length: 14
cdr3_nt: TGTGCCAGCACCCGAGGTGGTATGAACACTGAAGCTTTCTTT
cdr3_aa: CASTRGGMNTEAFF

j_call: TRBJ2-1
d_call: NA
clone_size: few
v_call: TRBV7-7
cdr3_length: 15
cdr3_nt: TGTGCCAGCAGCCGAGACATGAGCTCCTACAATGAGCAGTTCTTC
cdr3_aa: CASSRDMSSYNEQFF

j_call: TRBJ2-1
d_call: TRBD1
clone_size: NA
v_call: TRBV5-8
cdr3_length: 15
cdr3_nt: TGTGCCAGCAGCAGATGGACAGGGGTCTACAATGAGCAGTTCTTC
cdr3_aa: CASSRWTGVYNEQFF

j_call: TRBJ1-4
d_call: NA
clone_size: NA
v_call: TRBV29-1
cdr3_length: 15
cdr3_nt: TGCAGCGTTGAAGGTCTGGTAGGGGGAGGTGAAAAACTGTTTTTT
cdr3_aa: CSVEGLVGGGEKLFF

j_call: TRBJ2-1
d_call: TRBD2
clone_size: once
v_call: TRBV28
cdr3_length: 16
cdr3_nt: TGTGCCAGCAGTCGAGTAGGGGACTACCCCTACAATGAGCAGTTCTTC
cdr3_aa: CASSRVGDYPYNEQFF

j_call: TRBJ1-2
d_call: TRBD1
clone_size: NA
v_call: TRBV2
cdr3_length: 13
cdr3_nt: TGTGCCAGCAGGGACAGGGATCCCTATGGCTACACCTTC
cdr3_aa: CASRDRDPYGYTF

j_call: TRBJ1-5
d_call: NA
clone_size: NA
v_call: TRBV19
cdr3_length: 15
cdr3_nt: TGTGCCAGTAGTTTTAATGGGGGGAGCAATCAGCCCCAGCATTTT
cdr3_aa: CASSFNGGSNQPQHF

j_call: TRBJ2-7
d_call: TRBD1
clone_size: NA
v_call: TRBV10-3
cdr3_length: 12
cdr3_nt: TGTGCCATCGGACAGGTAACCTACGAGCAGTACTTC
cdr3_aa: CAIGQVTYEQYF

j_call: TRBJ2-1
d_call: TRBD2
clone_size: NA
v_call: TRBV29-1
cdr3_length: 14
cdr3_nt: TGCAGCGTTGAGGCGGGAGGAGGTTACAATGAGCAGTTCTTC
cdr3_aa: CSVEAGGGYNEQFF

j_call: TRBJ2-7
d_call: NA
clone_size: once
v_call: TRBV14
cdr3_length: 14
cdr3_nt: TGTGCCAGCAGCCAAGATCCGAACTCCTACGAGCAGTACTTC
cdr3_aa: CASSQDPNSYEQYF

j_call: TRBJ2-7
d_call: TRBD2
clone_size: NA
v_call: TRBV7-2
cdr3_length: 13
cdr3_nt: TGTGCCAGCAGCTCCCGGGGGGGTTACGAGCAGTACTTC
cdr3_aa: CASSSRGGYEQYF

j_call: TRBJ2-2
d_call: NA
clone_size: NA
v_call: TRBV9
cdr3_length: 17
cdr3_nt: TGTGCCAGCAGCGTAGCTCGCGATTTTCGTAACACCGGGGAGCTGTTTTTT
cdr3_aa: CASSVARDFRNTGELFF

j_call: TRBJ2-5
d_call: TRBD2
clone_size: NA
v_call: TRBV6-5
cdr3_length: 14
cdr3_nt: TGTGCCAGCAGTTTCGGGACTAGCTATGAGACCCAGTACTTC
cdr3_aa: CASSFGTSYETQYF

j_call: TRBJ2-7
d_call: TRBD2
clone_size: NA
v_call: TRBV15
cdr3_length: 15
cdr3_nt: TGTGCCACCAGCCCGCGGGGACTAGCGGGATACGAGCAGTACTTC
cdr3_aa: CATSPRGLAGYEQYF

j_call: TRBJ1-3
d_call: NA
clone_size: NA
v_call: TRBV2
cdr3_length: 15
cdr3_nt: TGTGCCAGCAGTGAAGACAGGCCCTCTGGAAACACCATATATTTT
cdr3_aa: CASSEDRPSGNTIYF

j_call: TRBJ2-5
d_call: TRBD2
clone_size: NA
v_call: TRBV9
cdr3_length: 16
cdr3_nt: TGTGCCAGCAGCGTCCAGCCCCTAGCGGGAGGAGAGACCCAGTACTTC
cdr3_aa: CASSVQPLAGGETQYF

j_call: TRBJ2-7
d_call: NA
clone_size: NA
v_call: TRBV29-1
cdr3_length: 14
cdr3_nt: TGCAGCGTCGCCGGGGCAGCCACGACCTACGAGCAGTACTTC
cdr3_aa: CSVAGAATTYEQYF

j_call: TRBJ1-2
d_call: NA
clone_size: few
v_call: TRBV29-1
cdr3_length: 12
cdr3_nt: TGCAGCGTTAGGGGGATCGACTATGGCTACACCTTC
cdr3_aa: CSVRGIDYGYTF

j_call: TRBJ1-2
d_call: TRBD1
clone_size: NA
v_call: TRBV5-6
cdr3_length: 13
cdr3_nt: TGTGCCAGCAGCTTCCGGGACAGGGATGGCTACACCTTC
cdr3_aa: CASSFRDRDGYTF

j_call: TRBJ2-2
d_call: NA
clone_size: NA
v_call: TRBV5-1
cdr3_length: 15
cdr3_nt: TGCGCCAGCAGCTTGGGCACCGGGGCCACCGGGGAGCTGTTTTTT
cdr3_aa: CASSLGTGATGELFF

j_call: TRBJ2-2
d_call: TRBD2
clone_size: NA
v_call: TRBV6-6
cdr3_length: 16
cdr3_nt: TGTGCCAGCAGTCGGACTAGCGGGGGGAACACCGGGGAGCTGTTTTTT
cdr3_aa: CASSRTSGGNTGELFF

j_call: TRBJ2-1
d_call: TRBD2
clone_size: NA
v_call: TRBV9
cdr3_length: 20
cdr3_nt: TGTGCCAGCAGCGTAGCCCCTGGGACTAGCGGGGGGAGCTCCTACAATGAGCAGTTCTTC
cdr3_aa: CASSVAPGTSGGSSYNEQFF

j_call: TRBJ2-3
d_call: TRBD2
clone_size: NA
v_call: TRBV5-1
cdr3_length: 16
cdr3_nt: TGCGCCAGCAGCTTGGATGGTAGCGGGGGCACAGATACGCAGTATTTT
cdr3_aa: CASSLDGSGGTDTQYF

j_call: TRBJ1-5
d_call: NA
clone_size: NA
v_call: TRBV20-1
cdr3_length: 11
cdr3_nt: TGCAGTGCTAGATCGAATCAGCCCCAGCATTTT
cdr3_aa: CSARSNQPQHF

j_call: TRBJ1-2
d_call: TRBD1
clone_size: NA
v_call: TRBV7-2
cdr3_length: 16
cdr3_nt: TGTGCCAGCAGCTTAGTCGGGACAGCCGGCGGCTATGGCTACACCTTC
cdr3_aa: CASSLVGTAGGYGYTF

j_call: TRBJ1-4
d_call: NA
clone_size: NA
v_call: TRBV11-2
cdr3_length: 15
cdr3_nt: TGTGCCAGCAGCTTAAATAGGGTTCTTAATGAAAAACTGTTTTTT
cdr3_aa: CASSLNRVLNEKLFF

j_call: TRBJ2-5
d_call: TRBD2
clone_size: NA
v_call: TRBV28
cdr3_length: 14
cdr3_nt: TGTGCCAGCAGTTGGGGCGGGGGGTTGGAGACCCAGTACTTC
cdr3_aa: CASSWGGGLETQYF

j_call: TRBJ1-6
d_call: NA
clone_size: NA
v_call: TRBV7-9
cdr3_length: 17
cdr3_nt: TGTGCCAGCAGCTCCCCACCGGGGGATTTTACAGATTCACCCCTCCACTTT
cdr3_aa: CASSSPPGDFTDSPLHF